The 26 T cell receptor beta chains listed next were all sequenced from one sample in a study of patients and donors after allogeneic stem cell transplantation. MiXCR, applied by TCRdb to the RT-PCR reads, yields one record per CDR3 protein. The sample consists of approximately 200,000 distinct CDR3 sequences, around 41% of them appearing once. Sequenced sample: blood, either unsorted or a sorted T cell fraction (not recorded which). The receptors shown here come from a human donor who was either an allogeneic HSCT recipient or a stem cell or donor lymphocyte infusion donor (not recorded which). It is not recorded whose cells these are; they may come from a transplant donor.

This clonotype was observed a few times. The chain employs TRBV3-1 and TRBJ1-2; no definite D call. In germline, CDR1 is LGHDT, CDR2 YNNKEL (reference sequence). The CDR3 totals 16 residues. The V end lost 3 bases, the J end lost 5 bases, and 19 bases lay between the germline ends. CDR3 DNA sequence: TGTGCCAGCAGCCACCGTCCTCGGACGGAACCTTATGGCTACACCTTC. Protein product: CASSHRPRTEPYGYTF.

The V and J genes are TRBV7-2 and TRBJ1-2; maybe TRBD1 (6 bases). The length of the CDR3 is 14 residues. V gave up 1 base and J gave up 2 bases, with 8 bases separating them. In germline, CDR1 is SGHTA, CDR2 FQGNSA. As DNA, the CDR3 is TGTGCCAGCAGCTTAGTTGACAGGAACTATGGCTACACCTTC. This encodes CASSLVDRNYGYTF. Full variable domain (outside the CDR3, taken from reference TRBV7-2 and TRBJ1-2): GAGVSQSPSNKVTEKGKDVELRCDPISGHTALYWYRQSLGQGLEFLIYFQGNSAPDKSGLPSDRFSAERTGGSVSTLTIQRTQQEDSAVYLCASSLVDRNYGYTFGSGTRLTVV.

Only a few counts were recorded for this clonotype. The J gene is TRBJ1-1, the V gene TRBV5-1, with D possibly being TRBD1 (5 bases). Per the germline V gene, CDR1 is SGHRS and CDR2 is YFSETQ. V was clipped by 4 bases and J by 7 bases, with 14 bases between them. This CDR3 has 13 amino acids. The CDR3 here is CASSVRTTDEAFF. The CDR3 region has the DNA TGCGCCAGCAGCGTCCGGACGACAGATGAAGCTTTCTTT.

This clonotype showed up just a few times. The gene calls are TRBV11-1 and TRBJ1-1; tentatively, D is TRBD1 (5 bases). V lost 0 bases and J lost 3, with 23 bases in between. The V gene's germline CDR1 is SGHAT and CDR2 FQDESV (reference sequence). The CDR3 has 19 amino acids. The CDR3 protein is CASSLALGFTGTWDTEAFF. CDR3 bases: TGTGCCAGCAGCTTAGCGCTAGGATTCACAGGAACTTGGGACACTGAAGCTTTCTTT.

This clonotype has only a few counts. The gene calls are TRBV12-3 or TRBV12-4 and TRBJ1-3; 8 positions match TRBD1. The trim removed 6 bases at V and 2 bases at J, leaving 0 bases unmatched. The CDR3 sequence is 13 residues long. The chain's CDR3 is CASRQGAGNTIYF. CDR3 sequence (DNA): TGTGCCAGCAGACAGGGGGCTGGAAACACCATATATTTT.

The CDR3 coding sequence is TGTGCCAGCAGCTTGTATGAGCGGACGAACACCGGGGAGCTGTTTTTT. It encodes CASSLYERTNTGELFF. The chain couples TRBV5-6 to TRBJ2-2; D may be TRBD2 (5 bases). The CDR3 is made up of 16 amino acids. Trimming shortened V by 1 base and J by 0 bases, and 10 bases separated the two germline ends. Germline V gene lookup returns CDR1 SGHDT and CDR2 YYEEEE. The full variable domain, with the rest looked up from reference TRBV5-6 and TRBJ2-2, is DAGVTQSPTHLIKTRGQQVTLRCSPKSGHDTVSWYQQALGQGPQFIFQYYEEEERQRGNFPDRFSGHQFPNYSSELNVNALLLGDSALYLCASSLYERTNTGELFFGEGSRLTVL.

This chain uses TRBV7-9 with TRBJ1-1; no definite D call. Germline V gives CDR1 SEHNR, CDR2 FQNEAQ (reference sequence). The CDR3 is 13 residues long. Trimming left V 5 bases short and J 4 bases short, with 11 bases between. The CDR3 reads CASSPLVVTEAFF. The CDR3 bases are TGTGCCAGCAGCCCACTTGTTGTCACTGAAGCTTTCTTT.

This clonotype was counted ten times or more. The chain is built from TRBV5-1 and TRBJ1-2; D call uncertain. The V gene lost 1 base and the J gene lost 10 bases, with 11 bases spanning the gap. Germline CDR1 SGHRS, CDR2 YFSETQ. The CDR3 extends over 12 amino acids. The CDR3 coding sequence is TGCGCCAGCAGCTTGCCGGGTCTGGACTACACCTTC. It specifies CASSLPGLDYTF. The whole variable domain, remainder taken from reference TRBV5-1 and TRBJ1-2, is KAGVTQTPRYLIKTRGQQVTLSCSPISGHRSVSWYQQTPGQGLQFLFEYFSETQRNKGNFPGRFSGRQFSNSRSEMNVSTLELGDSALYLCASSLPGLDYTFGSGTRLTVV.

The gene calls are TRBV25-1 and TRBJ1-1; the D is unclear. Germline CDR1 reads MGHDK; CDR2 reads SYGVNS. The V gene lost 2 bases and the J gene lost 2 bases, with 12 bases spanning the gap. The CDR3 loop spans 15 amino acids. The CDR3 is CASSELPGANTEAFF. DNA of the CDR3: TGTGCCAGCAGTGAACTACCAGGCGCAAACACTGAAGCTTTCTTT.

This clonotype has only a few counts. The gene calls are TRBV12-3 or TRBV12-4 and TRBJ1-4, with TRBD1 as a possible D gene (5 bases). The CDR3 length is 14 residues. V lost 5 bases, J lost 8 bases, and 15 bases lay in between. CDR3 DNA: TGTGCCAGCAGTGATCTCGGGGGGAGCGAAAAACTGTTTTTT. It specifies CASSDLGGSEKLFF.

This chain uses TRBV7-2 with TRBJ1-2; unclear D gene. CDR3 length equals 14 residues. V was cut by 8 bases and J by 8 bases, with 21 bases left in between. Germline values: CDR1 SGHTA, CDR2 FQGNSA. The CDR3 DNA follows: TGTGCCAGCGGACCGCCCGGGCAGGTCAGGGGCTACACCTTC. Translated, it gives CASGPPGQVRGYTF.

J is TRBJ1-1 and V is TRBV7-9; D perhaps matches TRBD1 (5 bases). The germline gives CDR1 SEHNR, CDR2 FQNEAQ (reference sequence). V was pared by 5 bases and J by 1 base, with 17 bases between. The CDR3 runs 16 residues. DNA for the CDR3: TGTGCCAGCAGCCTAGACAGTCAGCCGGGGAACACTGAAGCTTTCTTT. Residues: CASSLDSQPGNTEAFF.

This clonotype was counted only a few times. The chain recombines TRBV12-3 or TRBV12-4 with TRBJ2-7; 7 nucleotides align to TRBD1. The CDR3 covers 14 residues. V trimming: 2 bases; J trimming: 3 bases; junction bases outside the gene matches: 4. CDR3 residues: CASSLNRGGYEQYF. CDR3 DNA: TGTGCCAGCAGTTTAAACAGGGGCGGCTACGAGCAGTACTTC.

This clonotype came up a few times. V gene TRBV4-3 combines with J gene TRBJ2-1; 12 bases map to TRBD2. Trimming removed 0 bases from V and 6 bases from J; junction bases left unmatched: 6. This CDR3 comprises 17 residues. Germline CDR1 LGHNA, CDR2 YSLEER. The CDR3 is CASSQDWGLAGRNEQFF. CDR3 DNA sequence: TGCGCCAGCAGCCAAGATTGGGGACTAGCGGGCCGCAATGAGCAGTTCTTC.

J is TRBJ1-4 and V is TRBV29-1; the D is unclear. The V and J ends lost 5 bases and 8 bases respectively, with 18 bases between them. Germline CDR1 reads SQVTM; CDR2 reads ANQGSEA. This CDR3 has 14 residues. CDR3 sequence: CSVWAETGGEKLFF. CDR3 nucleotides: TGCAGCGTTTGGGCCGAGACGGGAGGGGAAAAACTGTTTTTT.

The chain combines TRBV4-3 with TRBJ1-1; 9 nucleotides agree with TRBD1. The junction had 7 bases not matched to a gene; V was cut back by 3 bases and J by 5 bases. Germline V lookup: CDR1 LGHNA, CDR2 YSLEER. There are 15 residues in the CDR3. The DNA for the CDR3 is TGCGCCAGCAGCCAGGAGGGGACAGGGAAAACTGAAGCTTTCTTT. This gives the protein CASSQEGTGKTEAFF.

The J gene is TRBJ1-2, the V gene TRBV29-1; D unresolved. Trimming left V 5 bases short and J 2 bases short, with 9 bases between. Germline assignment: CDR1 SQVTM and CDR2 ANQGSEA. There are 12 residues in the CDR3. The CDR3 reads CSVYGRNYGYTF. In DNA, the CDR3 is TGCAGCGTTTATGGACGGAACTATGGCTACACCTTC.

The rearrangement uses TRBV7-9 and TRBJ1-4; D not certain. Germline CDR1 and CDR2: SEHNR and FQNEAQ (reference sequence). This CDR3 comprises 15 residues. Trimming cost V 5 bases and J 8 bases, with 18 bases left between them. DNA for the CDR3: TGTGCCAGCAGCCTATCTGTCCGATCCAAAGAAAAACTGTTTTTT. This sequence encodes CASSLSVRSKEKLFF. Full variable domain (rest looked up from reference TRBV7-9 and TRBJ1-4): DTGVSQNPRHKITKRGQNVTFRCDPISEHNRLYWYRQTLGQGPEFLTYFQNEAQLEKSRLLSDRFSAERPKGSFSTLEIQRTEQGDSAMYLCASSLSVRSKEKLFFGSGTQLSVL.

The chain combines TRBV12-3 or TRBV12-4 with TRBJ2-7, with D perhaps matching TRBD1 (6 bases). The length of the CDR3 is 18 residues. V gave up 5 bases and J gave up 4 bases, with 27 bases separating them. DNA for the CDR3: TGTGCCAGCAGTCCACAGGGCGCACCCCTTCCGGGTCTATACGAGCAGTACTTC. Translated: CASSPQGAPLPGLYEQYF.

V usage is TRBV29-1 and J usage is TRBJ2-5; the match to TRBD2 covers 11 bases. CDR3 length: 14 residues. The V gene end was trimmed by 8 bases and the J gene end by 2 bases; junction bases not matched to a gene: 7. Looked up from germline, CDR1 is SQVTM and CDR2 is ANQGSEA. This CDR3 is CSITGLAAQETQYF. The DNA for the CDR3 is TGCAGCATCACGGGACTAGCGGCACAAGAGACCCAGTACTTC.

The V call is TRBV9, the J call TRBJ1-5; the D gene is possibly TRBD1 (5 bases). The CDR3 is made up of 12 amino acids. From germline, CDR1 is SGDLS and CDR2 YYNGEE. V dropped 0 bases and J dropped 13 bases, with 11 bases sitting between them. The chain's CDR3 is CASSVGGGEQHF. DNA of the CDR3: TGTGCCAGCAGCGTAGGGGGCGGGGAACAGCATTTT.

The V call is TRBV2, the J call TRBJ1-5; D is undetermined. The CDR3 has 12 amino acids. Trimming removed 5 bases from V and 8 bases from J, with 10 bases in between. Germline-derived CDR1 and CDR2 are SNHLY and FYNNEI. The CDR3 spells CASSFGSEPQHF. In nucleotides, the CDR3 is TGTGCCAGCAGTTTTGGTAGTGAGCCCCAGCATTTT.

V usage is TRBV12-3 or TRBV12-4 and J usage is TRBJ2-2; a weak D match, TRBD2 (6 bases). This CDR3 spans 16 amino acids. Trimming removed 9 bases from V and 5 bases from J, with 22 bases in between. The CDR3 DNA reads TGTGCCAGTAACAGTCCGGGACTCACAAGAACCGGGGAGCTGTTTTTT. It translates to CASNSPGLTRTGELFF.

This clonotype appeared a few times. The V and J genes are TRBV4-1 and TRBJ2-7, with D unresolved. The CDR3 has 13 residues. Looked up from germline, CDR1 is MGHRA and CDR2 is YSYEKL. The V end was cut by 3 bases, the J end by 5 bases, with 11 bases between. The CDR3 DNA is TGCGCCAGCAGCCAGAAACTCTCGAACGAGCAGTACTTC. Residues: CASSQKLSNEQYF.

The sample holds a few counts of this clonotype. The rearrangement links TRBV6-6 to TRBJ1-5; D gene ambiguous. Trimming took off 5 bases at V and 4 bases at J, with 9 bases between the two ends. CDR3 length equals 13 residues. Germline values: CDR1 MNHNY, CDR2 SVGAGI (reference sequence). The CDR3 loop is CASSPTTNQPQHF. As DNA, the CDR3 is TGTGCCAGCAGTCCTACAACGAATCAGCCCCAGCATTTT.

The J gene is TRBJ1-2, the V gene TRBV7-2; 10 nucleotides line up with TRBD1. The CDR3 covers 20 residues. Unmatched junction bases numbered 17, after V lost 0 bases and J lost 4 bases. Germline V lookup: CDR1 SGHTA, CDR2 FQGNSA. CDR3 coding DNA: TGTGCCAGCAGCTTAGCCGTAGTTGGGACAGGGGATCTGGGCCTCTATGGCTACACCTTC. It encodes CASSLAVVGTGDLGLYGYTF.